These 10 T cell receptor beta chains came from one sample sequenced in a study of blood T cell repertoires in COVID-19. The table came from immunoSEQ multiplex PCR; TCRdb's copy has only in-frame clones and leaves some out. The profile shows under 300,000 clones, about 88% of them singletons. The specimen was peripheral blood. The receptors originated from a woman between 40 and 50 years old who had recovered from COVID-19.

V usage is TRBV3-1 (or the pseudogene TRBV3-2) and J usage is TRBJ2-5; TRBD1 matches 7 bases. Trimming took 1 base from V and 0 from J; bases not matched to a gene: 8. The CDR3 is made up of 17 amino acids. Per the germline V gene, CDR1 is LGHDT and CDR2 is YNNKEL (reference sequence). This CDR3 is CASSQGKADRDQETQYF. CDR3 nucleotides: TGTGCCAGCAGCCAAGGAAAGGCCGACAGGGACCAAGAGACCCAGTACTTC.

The V gene is TRBV12-2, the J gene TRBJ1-2. TRBV12-2 is given as a pseudogene. This CDR3 contains 14 residues. The CDR3 DNA reads TGTGCAAGTCGCTTAGCAACAAGACTCTATGGCTACACCTTC. Amino acids: CASRLATRLYGYTF.

This chain joins TRBV9 and TRBJ2-3; 9 positions match TRBD1. CDR1 SGDLS and CDR2 YYNGEE come from the germline V gene. The CDR3 is made up of 13 amino acids. Trimming cost V 7 bases and J 6 bases; bases outside gene matches: 6. This CDR3 reads CASADRGRDTQYF. In nucleotides, the CDR3 is TGTGCCAGCGCTGACAGGGGGAGGGATACGCAGTATTTT.

The gene calls are TRBV11-3 and TRBJ2-3; 13 bases are a match to TRBD2. The CDR3 covers 15 residues. Germline loops: CDR1 SGHNT, CDR2 YENEEA. The V gene end was trimmed by 5 bases and the J gene end by 8 bases; junction bases not matched to a gene: 7. The chain's CDR3 is CASSPGTSGTGTQYF. CDR3 in DNA: TGTGCCAGCAGCCCGGGGACTAGCGGGACGGGTACGCAGTATTTT.

V gene TRBV4-3 combines with J gene TRBJ1-4, with a tentative D call TRBD1 (5 bases). Trimming stripped 6 bases from V and 8 bases from J, with 19 bases between. This CDR3 is built from 15 residues. Germline V gives CDR1 LGHNA, CDR2 YSLEER. The CDR3 DNA follows: TGCGCCAGCAGTCCAACGTTTTTCAGGGAAGAAAAACTGTTTTTT. This encodes CASSPTFFREEKLFF.

The table lists this clone with a count of one. The gene calls are TRBV4-3 and TRBJ2-5; D is unresolved. The germline gives CDR1 LGHNA, CDR2 YSLEER. This CDR3 contains 13 residues. The V gene lost 3 bases and the J gene lost 7 bases, with 12 bases spanning the gap. This CDR3 is CASSQSIDRTQYF. DNA for the CDR3: TGCGCCAGCAGCCAGTCGATAGATAGGACCCAGTACTTC.

This clone came up once. The V gene is TRBV30, the J gene TRBJ1-5; unclear D gene. This CDR3 comprises 14 residues. The ends were cut back, 1 base at V and 2 bases at J, with 9 bases in the middle. CDR1 and CDR2 from the germline V gene are GTSNPN and SVGIG (reference sequence). CDR3 in DNA: TGTGCCTGGAGTGGAGGTAGAGGCAATCAGCCCCAGCATTTT. Encoded protein: CAWSGGRGNQPQHF.

V and J are TRBV4-3 and TRBJ2-1, with TRBD2 matching 8 bases. This CDR3 comprises 16 residues. V shed 0 bases, J shed 6 bases, and the junction held 7 bases outside the gene matches. Germline CDR1 is LGHNA and CDR2 is YSLEER. This CDR3 reads CASSQDRSGSGNEQFF. CDR3 coding DNA: TGCGCCAGCAGCCAAGATAGAAGCGGGAGTGGCAATGAGCAGTTCTTC.

This chain joins TRBV19 and TRBJ1-6; tentatively, D is TRBD1 (5 bases). Germline-derived CDR1 and CDR2 are LNHDA and SQIVND (reference sequence). The CDR3 sequence is 18 residues long. Trimming removed 7 bases from V and 6 bases from J, with 25 bases in between. The CDR3 DNA reads TGTGCCAGTAAGACGCTCTCCGGGGCCCCGGGGGTTAATTCACCCCTCCACTTT. Protein sequence: CASKTLSGAPGVNSPLHF.

This clone was seen once. The rearrangement joins TRBV19 to TRBJ2-2; 11 nucleotides agree with TRBD2. The CDR3 is made up of 16 amino acids. Trimming took 5 bases from V and 4 from J; bases not matched to a gene: 6. Germline lookup yields CDR1 LNHDA and CDR2 SQIVND (reference sequence). CDR3 amino acids: CASSAGTSGSTGELFF. CDR3 nucleotide sequence: TGTGCCAGTAGTGCCGGGACTAGCGGTTCCACCGGGGAGCTGTTTTTT.